One sample yielded the 9 T cell receptor beta chains listed below, sequenced in a study of shared clonotypes between healthy human individuals. Using immunoSEQ multiplex PCR, the repertoire was profiled, and TCRdb retains in-frame clones only, with some absent. The table has more than 850,000 clones, roughly 74% seen once. The material sequenced was memory CD4+ T cells from PBMCs. Stated subset: CD45RA-negative fraction. All receptors derive from a man aged 18 to 30 in good health. Some clones in this sample may be carry-over from other donors' samples.

The chain joins TRBV7-3 to TRBJ2-1; 8 bases agree with TRBD2. V lost 0 bases, J lost 3 bases, and 1 base stayed unmatched. The length of the CDR3 is 15 residues. In germline, CDR1 is SGHTA, CDR2 FQGTGA. The CDR3 protein is CASSLTSGIYNEQFF. CDR3 bases: TGTGCCAGCAGCTTAACTAGCGGGATCTACAATGAGCAGTTCTTC.

This chain connects TRBV28 to TRBJ2-1; 7 bases fit TRBD2. The CDR3 extends over 15 amino acids. CDR1 and CDR2 from the germline V gene are MDHEN and SYDVKM. V shed 8 bases and J 1 base; nucleotides not matched to a gene: 8. CDR3 in DNA: TGTGCCAGCGACGCAAGCGGGATTTCCTACAATGAGCAGTTCTTC. It is translated as CASDASGISYNEQFF.

The J gene is TRBJ2-3, the V gene TRBV7-3; 7 nucleotides agree with TRBD2. The CDR3 loop spans 16 amino acids. Germline V CDR1 and CDR2: SGHTA, FQGTGA. Unmatched junction bases numbered 11, after V lost 4 bases and J lost 4 bases. The DNA of the CDR3 is TGTGCCAGCAGCTCCGGCTCAGGGAGGGGCGCAGATACGCAGTATTTT. This sequence encodes CASSSGSGRGADTQYF.

This clone was picked up a small number of times. The rearrangement uses TRBV15 and TRBJ2-7; TRBD1 matches at 9 bases. V gave up 5 bases and J gave up 4 bases; unmatched junction bases: 9. The CDR3 sequence is 15 residues long. Germline V gives CDR1 LNHNV, CDR2 YYDKDF (reference sequence). The CDR3 sequence: CATSERQGVGYEQYF. CDR3 in DNA: TGTGCCACCAGCGAACGACAGGGGGTGGGGTACGAGCAGTACTTC.

The chain is built from TRBV5-1 and TRBJ2-7; D is undetermined. Germline V gene data show CDR1 as SGHRS and CDR2 as YFSETQ. Trimming stripped 0 bases from V and 4 bases from J, with 14 bases between. This CDR3 is built from 15 residues. The CDR3 DNA reads TGCGCCAGCAGCTTGGAGGAGACAACATCTTACGAGCAGTACTTC. This gives the protein CASSLEETTSYEQYF. Looking up the rest from reference TRBV5-1 and TRBJ2-7 gives the full variable domain: KAGVTQTPRYLIKTRGQQVTLSCSPISGHRSVSWYQQTPGQGLQFLFEYFSETQRNKGNFPGRFSGRQFSNSRSEMNVSTLELGDSALYLCASSLEETTSYEQYFGPGTRLTVT.

The chain carries TRBV27 and TRBJ1-5, with D possibly being TRBD1 (6 bases). The germline CDR1 and CDR2 sequences are MNHEY and SMNVEV (reference sequence). V lost 3 bases to trimming and J lost 2 bases, with 11 bases between them. This CDR3 comprises 15 residues. CDR3 sequence (DNA): TGTGCCAGCAGTTTCGGGGGGGCAGGCAATCAGCCCCAGCATTTT. Its translation: CASSFGGAGNQPQHF.

The chain has TRBV11-3 and TRBJ1-1; D gene ambiguous. Trimming shortened V by 3 bases and J by 1 base, and 6 bases separated the two germline ends. The germline CDR1 and CDR2 sequences are SGHNT and YENEEA. The CDR3 is made up of 13 amino acids. CDR3 nucleotides: TGTGCCAGCAGCTTTGACGCGAACACTGAAGCTTTCTTT. It translates to CASSFDANTEAFF.

The chain is built from TRBV6-5 and TRBJ1-2; a possible D gene is TRBD1 (5 bases). The germline CDR1 and CDR2 sequences are MNHEY and SVGAGI. This CDR3 has 16 amino acids. V lost 4 bases and J 4 bases, leaving 19 bases between the germline ends. The CDR3 protein is CASSSVGPHRAYGYTF. CDR3 bases: TGTGCCAGCAGTTCCGTGGGGCCTCATCGGGCCTATGGCTACACCTTC.

There are many counts of this clone. J is TRBJ1-5 and V is TRBV4-1; perhaps TRBD1 as D (5 bases). Germline CDR1 MGHRA, CDR2 YSYEKL. The CDR3 loop spans 18 amino acids. The V and J ends lost 3 bases and 2 bases respectively, with 20 bases between them. For the CDR3, the DNA is TGCGCCAGCAGCCACCCCTTCGGGGCAGCGGAAGGCAATCAGCCCCAGCATTTT. Translating it yields CASSHPFGAAEGNQPQHF.